These 7 T cell receptor beta chains were sequenced from one sample in a study of CD8 T cells in ankylosing spondylitis. General observations from the study: Typical of ankylosing spondylitis blood, it appeared, was a TCR beta motif of several highly homologous variants.

A single record per CDR3 protein comes from TCRdb applying MiXCR to the 5' RACE reads. The sample has 400,000 to 450,000 distinct CDR3 sequences; 15% to 20% are singletons. Their antigen targets remain unknown. The source material was blood, either unsorted or a sorted T cell fraction (not recorded which). These receptors were collected from a male donor with ankylosing spondylitis.

This clonotype has a handful of counts. The chain uses TRBV19 and TRBJ2-3, with no clear D. This CDR3 comprises 14 residues. Germline lookup yields CDR1 LNHDA and CDR2 SQIVND (reference sequence). Between the trimmed V and J ends, which lost 4 bases and 2 bases, there was a span of 10 bases. DNA for the CDR3: TGTGCCAGTAGTAAATCTGGGCTCACAGATACGCAGTATTTT. Translating it yields CASSKSGLTDTQYF.

The chain uses TRBV6-1 and TRBJ1-6; TRBD1 aligns across 10 bases. The junction had 1 base not matched to a gene; V was cut back by 6 bases and J by 2 bases. This CDR3 has 15 amino acids. Germline values: CDR1 MNHNS, CDR2 SASEGT. CDR3 residues: CASRGQGTYNSPLHF. In DNA, the CDR3 is TGTGCCAGCAGGGGACAGGGGACCTATAATTCACCCCTCCACTTT.

The chain combines TRBV5-1 with TRBJ2-5; D perhaps matches TRBD2 (5 bases). The CDR3 runs to 14 residues. Per germline, CDR1 SGHRS and CDR2 YFSETQ. Trimming removed 5 bases at V and 4 bases at J, with 15 bases between. CDR3 bases: TGCGCCAGCAGTGAGGGATGGAACGTAGAGACCCAGTACTTC. Protein product: CASSEGWNVETQYF.

This clonotype has only a few counts. V usage is TRBV20-1 and J usage is TRBJ2-5; TRBD2 aligns across 10 bases. Germline lookup yields CDR1 DFQATT and CDR2 SNEGSKA (reference sequence). V lost 3 bases and J lost 2; bases outside the gene matches: 12. This CDR3 contains 17 residues. The CDR3 loop reads CSASISGRAVGQETQYF. The CDR3 DNA reads as TGCAGTGCTAGCATCAGCGGGAGGGCCGTGGGACAAGAGACCCAGTACTTC.

Ten or more counts support this clonotype. The gene calls are TRBV12-3 or TRBV12-4 and TRBJ2-7; 11 bases are shared with TRBD2. The CDR3 extends over 14 amino acids. Unmatched junction bases numbered 1, after V lost 2 bases and J lost 4 bases. The CDR3, as DNA: TGTGCCAGCAGTTTATCTAGCGGGAGGTACGAGCAGTACTTC. This encodes CASSLSSGRYEQYF.

Notes on this clonotype: Since a far larger clone is one base different, this is likely a read error. The rearrangement uses TRBV5-1 and TRBJ1-1; D gene unclear. The CDR3 extends over 11 amino acids. Germline CDR1 and CDR2: SGHRS and YFSETQ. The CDR3 protein is CAGSLYGEAFF. For the CDR3, the DNA is TGCGCCGGCAGCCTGTATGGTGAAGCTTTCTTT.

This clonotype was seen a few times. This chain uses TRBV2 with TRBJ2-7, with a possible D match to TRBD2 (5 bases). CDR3 size: 13 residues. Germline V gives CDR1 SNHLY, CDR2 FYNNEI. Trimming shortened V by 5 bases and J by 4 bases, and 12 bases separated the two germline ends. CDR3 loop: CASSLQLVYEQYF. The DNA of the CDR3 is TGTGCCAGCAGTTTACAACTAGTTTACGAGCAGTACTTC. Full variable domain (missing parts from reference TRBV2 and TRBJ2-7): EPEVTQTPSHQVTQMGQEVILRCVPISNHLYFYWYRQILGQKVEFLVSFYNNEISEKSEIFDDQFSVERPDGSNFTLKIRSTKLEDSAMYFCASSLQLVYEQYFGPGTRLTVT.